This entry lists 9 T cell receptor beta chains sequenced from one sample in a study of T cells in Graves' hyperthyroidism and ophthalmopathy. Amplification yielded TCR beta CDR3 regions, with RNA transcripts as the source. The HTBI set primed first-round TCR CDR3 RT-PCR. MiXCR, run by TCRdb on the multiplex PCR reads, gives a single entry per CDR3 protein. The sample has 600,000 or so distinct CDR3 sequences, 12% to 15% seen once. The sample taken for sequencing was blood. These receptors all stem from a woman aged 18-29 years with Graves' ophthalmopathy.

This clonotype was observed a few times. The chain combines TRBV18 with TRBJ2-7, with 14 bases that match TRBD2. CDR1 is KGHSH and CDR2 is LQKENI in the germline V gene. V lost 1 base to trimming and J lost 0 bases; unmatched junction nucleotides: 8. This CDR3 comprises 19 residues. This chain's CDR3 is CASSPRGTSGRTGSYEQYF. DNA for the CDR3: TGTGCCAGCTCACCACGGGGGACTAGCGGGAGAACGGGCTCCTACGAGCAGTACTTC. Complete variable domain (other parts from reference TRBV18 and TRBJ2-7): NAGVMQNPRHLVRRRGQEARLRCSPMKGHSHVYWYRQLPEEGLKFMVYLQKENIIDESGMPKERFSAEFPKEGPSILRIQQVVRGDSAAYFCASSPRGTSGRTGSYEQYFGPGTRLTVT.

This clonotype was detected many times. The rearrangement links TRBV20-1 to TRBJ2-5, with 12 nucleotides matching TRBD2. From germline, CDR1 is DFQATT and CDR2 SNEGSKA (reference sequence). Trimming at V came to 5 bases and at J to 5 bases, leaving 21 bases not matched to a gene. The CDR3 covers 19 residues. CDR3 nucleotide sequence: TGCAGTGCTTCCTCCTCGGGTGGACTAGCGGGGAGGATGGAGGAGACCCAGTACTTC. It yields the protein CSASSSGGLAGRMEETQYF.

Only a few counts were recorded for this clonotype. The CDR3 loop reads CASSYYKGTEAFF. The CDR3 nucleotides are TGTGCCAGCAGTTACTACAAGGGCACTGAAGCTTTCTTT. The chain carries TRBV6-5 and TRBJ1-1; no clear D. CDR1 and CDR2 from the germline V gene are MNHEY and SVGAGI. The CDR3 is 13 amino acids. Trimming removed 1 base from V and 4 bases from J, with 7 bases in between.

This clonotype was recorded many times. V and J are TRBV7-3 and TRBJ2-1; no reliable D call. Germline lookup yields CDR1 SGHTA and CDR2 FQGTGA. Trimming removed 5 bases from V and 4 bases from J, with 9 bases in between. The CDR3 consists of 13 residues. The CDR3 DNA sequence: TGTGCCAGCAGCCAGTCACTTTACAATGAGCAGTTCTTC. This gives the protein CASSQSLYNEQFF.

This clonotype was picked up a small number of times. The chain recombines TRBV19 with TRBJ1-2; 7 bases align to TRBD1. The CDR3 covers 14 residues. V trimming: 7 bases; J trimming: 5 bases; junction bases outside the gene matches: 10. Germline V CDR1 and CDR2: LNHDA, SQIVND (reference sequence). In DNA form, the CDR3 reads TGTGCCAGTACCCCTTCGGGACAGAAATATGGCTACACCTTC. Its translation is CASTPSGQKYGYTF.

This clonotype has ten or more counts. The chain couples TRBV29-1 to TRBJ2-7; D might be TRBD2 (5 bases). The CDR3 has 11 amino acids. CDR1 is SQVTM and CDR2 is ANQGSEA in the germline V gene. V shed 4 bases and J shed 7 bases, with 11 bases lying between them. CDR3 amino acids: CSVGERREQYF. The CDR3 DNA reads TGCAGCGTTGGGGAGAGACGGGAGCAGTACTTC.

This clonotype was counted only a few times. The V gene is TRBV2, the J gene TRBJ2-7, with 9 bases identical to TRBD1. The CDR3 runs to 13 residues. Germline-derived CDR1 and CDR2 are SNHLY and FYNNEI. The J segment lost 3 bases and the V segment lost 6 bases, leaving 3 bases of the junction unmatched. The CDR3 nucleotides are TGTGCCAGCAGGACGACAGGGGGCTACGAGCAGTACTTC. Translating gives CASRTTGGYEQYF. The full variable domain, completed using reference TRBV2 and TRBJ2-7, is EPEVTQTPSHQVTQMGQEVILRCVPISNHLYFYWYRQILGQKVEFLVSFYNNEISEKSEIFDDQFSVERPDGSNFTLKIRSTKLEDSAMYFCASRTTGGYEQYFGPGTRLTVT.

This clonotype was counted ten times or more. The genes are TRBV28 and TRBJ2-3; 8 bases match TRBD2. The germline CDR1 and CDR2 sequences are MDHEN and SYDVKM. Trimming at V came to 6 bases and at J to 12 bases, leaving 11 bases not matched to a gene. The CDR3 totals 13 residues. CDR3 nucleotide sequence: TGTGCCAGCAGCGAAGTTACGGGAGGGAAACAGTATTTT. It yields the protein CASSEVTGGKQYF.

This clonotype occurred many times. The chain recombines TRBV28 with TRBJ2-7; D is undetermined. The V and J ends lost 8 bases and 0 bases respectively, with 14 bases between them. This CDR3 is 14 amino acids long. The germline V gene has CDR1 MDHEN and CDR2 SYDVKM. The CDR3 nucleotides read TGTGCCAGCGACACTGATCTTAGCTCCTACGAGCAGTACTTC. Translation: CASDTDLSSYEQYF.